The 5 T cell receptor beta chains listed next were all sequenced from one sample in a study of graft-versus-host responses after intestinal transplantation. No antigen has been assigned to these receptors. Clones were read by immunoSEQ multiplex PCR, and TCRdb kept only the in-frame ones, dropping some. The repertoire consists of about 70,000 clones, with around 89% occurring once and the leading ten covering about 4.3%. Specimen: unstimulated CD8+ T cells sorted from spleen or lymph node cells, collected before transplant. These receptor sequences come from a human donor who was the organ donor for an intestinal transplant.

Here the CDR3 reads CASSFTASNQPQHF. In nucleotides, the CDR3 is TGTGCCAGCAGTTTCACAGCTAGCAATCAGCCCCAGCATTTT. This chain connects TRBV7-8 to TRBJ1-5; no clear D. Trimming removed 6 bases at V and 0 bases at J, with 9 bases between. CDR3 size: 14 residues. Germline CDR1 is SGHVS and CDR2 is FQNEAQ.

This chain links TRBV6-5 with TRBJ2-1; tentative D call: TRBD2 (5 bases). CDR3 size: 13 residues. The germline CDR1 and CDR2 sequences are MNHEY and SVGAGI. The V and J ends lost 2 bases and 4 bases respectively, with 6 bases between them. The CDR3 nucleotides read TGTGCCAGCAGTTACAGGGAGTACAATGAGCAGTTCTTC. Its translation is CASSYREYNEQFF.

The chain is built from TRBV27 and TRBJ2-7; D call uncertain. Trimming cost V 8 bases and J 2 bases, with 10 bases left between them. CDR3 size: 12 residues. Germline V gene data show CDR1 as MNHEY and CDR2 as SMNVEV (reference sequence). The CDR3 nucleotides read TGTGCCAGCGGCCGAGCGCCCTACGAGCAGTACGTC. This translates into CASGRAPYEQYV.

This chain connects TRBV28 to TRBJ1-5; D remains ambiguous. Germline loops: CDR1 MDHEN, CDR2 SYDVKM. V was cut by 3 bases and J by 5 bases, with 5 bases left in between. The CDR3 sequence is 12 residues long. CDR3 protein: CASSFTDQPQHF. Here the CDR3 DNA reads TGTGCCAGCAGTTTCACAGATCAGCCCCAGCATTTT.

The V and J genes are TRBV11-2 and TRBJ2-1; 10 bases agree with TRBD2. The junction had 13 bases not matched to a gene; V was cut back by 5 bases and J by 6 bases. The CDR3 is 17 residues long. Germline V gene data show CDR1 as SGHAT and CDR2 as FQNNGV. The CDR3 is CASSPGPTSGVFNEQFF. The CDR3, as DNA: TGTGCCAGCAGCCCCGGTCCCACTAGCGGGGTTTTCAATGAGCAGTTCTTC.